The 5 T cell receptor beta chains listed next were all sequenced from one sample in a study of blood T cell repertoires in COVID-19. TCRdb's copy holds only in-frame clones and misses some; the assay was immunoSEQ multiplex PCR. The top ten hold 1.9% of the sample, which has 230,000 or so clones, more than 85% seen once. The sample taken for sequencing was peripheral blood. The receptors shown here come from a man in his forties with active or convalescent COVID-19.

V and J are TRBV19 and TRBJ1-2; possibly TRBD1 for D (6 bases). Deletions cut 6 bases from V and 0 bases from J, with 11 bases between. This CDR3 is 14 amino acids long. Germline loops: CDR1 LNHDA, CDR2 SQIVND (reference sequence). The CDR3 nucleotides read TGTGCCAGTAGAGGGGGACGGCCTAACTATGGCTACACCTTC. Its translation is CASRGGRPNYGYTF.

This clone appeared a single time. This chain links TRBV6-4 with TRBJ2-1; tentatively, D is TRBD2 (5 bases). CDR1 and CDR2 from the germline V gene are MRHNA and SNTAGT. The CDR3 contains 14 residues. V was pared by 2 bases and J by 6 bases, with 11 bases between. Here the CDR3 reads CASSDGAGSNEQFF. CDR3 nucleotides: TGTGCCAGCAGTGACGGTGCGGGTAGCAATGAGCAGTTCTTC.

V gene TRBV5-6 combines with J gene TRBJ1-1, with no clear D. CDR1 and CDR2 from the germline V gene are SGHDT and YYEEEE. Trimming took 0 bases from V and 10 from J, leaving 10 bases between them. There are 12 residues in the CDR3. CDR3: CASSLAVGSAFF. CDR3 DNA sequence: TGTGCCAGCAGCTTGGCAGTTGGCTCAGCTTTCTTT.

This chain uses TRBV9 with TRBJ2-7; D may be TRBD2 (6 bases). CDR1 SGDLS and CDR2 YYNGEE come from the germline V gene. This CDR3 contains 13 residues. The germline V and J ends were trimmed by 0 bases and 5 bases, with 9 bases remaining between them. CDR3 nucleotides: TGTGCCAGCAGCGTAGTCGGGAGCGACGAGCAGTACTTC. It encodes CASSVVGSDEQYF.

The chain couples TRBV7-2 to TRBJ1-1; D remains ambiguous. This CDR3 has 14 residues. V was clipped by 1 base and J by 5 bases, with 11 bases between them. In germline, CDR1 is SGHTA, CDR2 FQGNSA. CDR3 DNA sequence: TGTGCCAGCAGCTTAGTGGGAGGGCGGACTGAAGCTTTCTTT. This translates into CASSLVGGRTEAFF.